This record looks at one TCR beta chain sequence and its context. What it binds is unknown. The assay was immunoSEQ multiplex PCR, and TCRdb's table has in-frame clones only and misses some. The repertoire has some 200,000 clones, just under 90% of them found once; the top ten carry under 8%. These data belong to a study of T cell responses to AZD1222 COVID-19 vaccine. The CDR3 spans 15 residues. V shed 3 bases, J shed 2 bases, and the junction held 3 bases outside the gene matches. From germline, CDR1 is LNHDA and CDR2 SQIVND (reference sequence). Findings and caveats of the study: Clonal diversity was possibly underestimated, and the donors were mostly white British, with more females. After two AZD1222 doses, spike-specific TCR breadth and depth rose versus day 0.

The clonotype was recovered from an adult in good health. The chain uses TRBV19 and TRBJ2-7, with 11 bases that match TRBD1. Sequenced material: peripheral blood, taken on day 0 of AZD1222 vaccination. The CDR3 here is CASSIGGQGAYEQYF. In DNA form, the CDR3 reads TGTGCCAGTAGTATCGGGGGACAGGGGGCCTACGAGCAGTACTTC.